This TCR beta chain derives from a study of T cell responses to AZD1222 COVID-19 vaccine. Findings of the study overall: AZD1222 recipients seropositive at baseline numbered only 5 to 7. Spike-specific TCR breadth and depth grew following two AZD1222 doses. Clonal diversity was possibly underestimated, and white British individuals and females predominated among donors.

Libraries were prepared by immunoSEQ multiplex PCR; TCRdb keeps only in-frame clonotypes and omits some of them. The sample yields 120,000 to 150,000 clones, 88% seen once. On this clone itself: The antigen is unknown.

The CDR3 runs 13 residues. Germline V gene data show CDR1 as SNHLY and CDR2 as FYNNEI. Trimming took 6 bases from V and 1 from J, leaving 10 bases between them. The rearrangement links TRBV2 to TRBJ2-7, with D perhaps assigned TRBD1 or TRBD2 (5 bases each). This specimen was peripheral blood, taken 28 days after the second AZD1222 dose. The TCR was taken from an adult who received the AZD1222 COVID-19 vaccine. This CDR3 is CASRNGTSYEQYF. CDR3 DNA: TGTGCCAGCAGGAACGGGACGTCCTACGAGCAGTACTTC.